The 25 T cell receptor beta chains presented below share a single source sample, sequenced in a study of shared clonotypes between healthy human individuals. Assay used: immunoSEQ multiplex PCR; TCRdb lists only in-frame clones, some missing. The data hold about 600,000 clones, with more than 95% observed a single time. The sample comprised naive CD4+ T cells sorted from blood. Specified subset: CD45RA+ positively selected. These TCRs come from a woman in her 30s in good health.

This clone appeared a single time. The chain carries TRBV7-2 and TRBJ2-1; the D call may be TRBD1 or TRBD2 (5 bases each). V dropped 2 bases and J dropped 0 bases, with 11 bases sitting between them. The CDR3 contains 16 residues. Germline values: CDR1 SGHTA, CDR2 FQGNSA. Written as DNA, the CDR3 is TGTGCCAGCAGCTTAAGGCCGGGGCGCTCCTACAATGAGCAGTTCTTC. It encodes CASSLRPGRSYNEQFF.

This clone was recorded only once. The chain is built from TRBV19 and TRBJ2-7; 7 positions agree with TRBD1. This CDR3 comprises 13 residues. Trimming removed 5 bases from V and 5 bases from J; junction bases left unmatched: 6. Germline lookup yields CDR1 LNHDA and CDR2 SQIVND (reference sequence). CDR3 sequence (DNA): TGTGCCAGTAGTCGGGGACAGCCCAACGAGCAGTACTTC. As protein: CASSRGQPNEQYF.

This chain uses TRBV19 with TRBJ1-3; D unresolved. This CDR3 comprises 15 residues. CDR1 LNHDA and CDR2 SQIVND come from the germline V gene (reference sequence). The germline V and J ends were trimmed by 3 bases and 0 bases, with 9 bases remaining between them. This CDR3 reads CASSMQDLSGNTIYF. CDR3 nucleotides: TGTGCCAGTAGTATGCAGGATCTCTCTGGAAACACCATATATTTT.

The CDR3 DNA follows: TGTGCCAGCAGCTTAATGGGAAGGGGAAATTACAATGAGCAGTTCTTC. Protein sequence: CASSLMGRGNYNEQFF. The rearrangement joins TRBV11-2 to TRBJ2-1; tentatively, D is TRBD1 (5 bases). The CDR3 has 16 amino acids. Germline assignment: CDR1 SGHAT and CDR2 FQNNGV. V was clipped by 2 bases and J by 4 bases, with 15 bases between them.

J is TRBJ2-1 and V is TRBV28; 10 bases are a match to TRBD1. CDR3 length: 13 residues. CDR1 is MDHEN and CDR2 is SYDVKM in the germline V gene. J lost 6 bases, V lost 5 bases, and 1 base had no gene match. The CDR3 DNA reads TGTGCCAGCAGTCGGGACAGGGGCAATGAGCAGTTCTTC. Amino acid sequence: CASSRDRGNEQFF.

The J gene is TRBJ1-5, the V gene TRBV28; unclear D gene. The CDR3 has 13 amino acids. V lost 3 bases and J 0 bases, leaving 3 bases between the germline ends. CDR1 and CDR2 (germline): MDHEN, SYDVKM. CDR3 amino acids: CASSFASNQPQHF. CDR3 nucleotide sequence: TGTGCCAGCAGTTTCGCTAGCAATCAGCCCCAGCATTTT.

Here the CDR3 reads CASSSRDHSYEQYF. The DNA of the CDR3 is TGTGCCAGCAGCTCAAGGGACCACTCCTACGAGCAGTACTTC. V is TRBV11-2 and J is TRBJ2-7; D may correspond to TRBD1 or TRBD2 (5 bases each). Trimming stripped 4 bases from V and 0 bases from J, with 10 bases between. The germline V gene has CDR1 SGHAT and CDR2 FQNNGV. This CDR3 is built from 14 residues.

For the CDR3, the DNA is TGCGCCAGCTCCGGCGGGGAAGACTATGGCTACACCTTC. Protein product: CASSGGEDYGYTF. J is TRBJ1-2 and V is TRBV5-1; D call uncertain. The CDR3 totals 13 residues. In germline, CDR1 is SGHRS, CDR2 YFSETQ. V was shortened by 7 bases and J by 3 bases, with 13 bases between the two germline ends.

This rearrangement joins TRBV7-3 to TRBJ2-1; D is unresolved. The CDR3 has 13 residues. The germline gives CDR1 SGHTA, CDR2 FQGTGA. The V gene lost 5 bases and the J gene lost 9 bases, with 14 bases spanning the gap. CDR3 nucleotide sequence: TGTGCCAGCAGCCCCCACCCCCAGTCTGAGCAGTTCTTC. Protein product: CASSPHPQSEQFF.

The V and J genes are TRBV5-1 and TRBJ2-6; the D gene could be TRBD1 or TRBD2 (5 bases each). Germline assignment: CDR1 SGHRS and CDR2 YFSETQ. The CDR3 has 16 amino acids. Trimming cost V 2 bases and J 2 bases, with 11 bases left between them. The CDR3 DNA sequence: TGCGCCAGCAGCTTTGGGGGTACCACTGGGGCCAACGTCCTGACTTTC. Its protein is CASSFGGTTGANVLTF.

The V gene is TRBV28, the J gene TRBJ1-5; D is unclear. Per the germline V gene, CDR1 is MDHEN and CDR2 is SYDVKM. The CDR3 loop spans 15 amino acids. V lost 7 bases and J 0 bases, leaving 13 bases between the germline ends. As DNA, the CDR3 is TGTGCCAGCACTGTATGGTCTTATAGCAATCAGCCCCAGCATTTT. Amino acids: CASTVWSYSNQPQHF.

The V gene is TRBV18, the J gene TRBJ1-1; D may be TRBD1 (6 bases). CDR1 and CDR2 from the germline V gene are KGHSH and LQKENI. This CDR3 is built from 15 residues. Trimming cost V 8 bases and J 4 bases, with 20 bases left between them. The CDR3 loop reads CASIPIQGGFTEAFF. The CDR3 DNA is TGTGCCAGCATTCCAATACAGGGAGGTTTCACTGAAGCTTTCTTT.

This chain joins TRBV5-1 and TRBJ2-5, with TRBD2 matching 12 bases. Germline trimming cut 1 base from V and 6 bases from J; bases unmatched to any gene: 16. Germline lookup yields CDR1 SGHRS and CDR2 YFSETQ. The CDR3 consists of 19 residues. Written as DNA, the CDR3 is TGCGCCAGCAGCTTGAGGGGGAAAGAACTAGCGGGAGGAATGAAGACCCAGTACTTC. This translates into CASSLRGKELAGGMKTQYF.

The chain has TRBV5-1 and TRBJ2-1, with 7 bases matching TRBD1. The V and J ends lost 4 bases and 7 bases, in that order; junction bases with no gene match: 11. This CDR3 spans 15 amino acids. CDR1 and CDR2 from the germline V gene are SGHRS and YFSETQ. CDR3 sequence reads: CASSMGTEGPNEQFF. DNA for the CDR3: TGCGCCAGCAGCATGGGGACAGAAGGCCCGAATGAGCAGTTCTTC.

The chain joins TRBV7-9 to TRBJ2-3, with 9 bases lining up with TRBD2. This CDR3 has 15 amino acids. CDR1 and CDR2 from the germline V gene are SEHNR and FQNEAQ (reference sequence). Trimming at V came to 5 bases and at J to 6 bases, leaving 9 bases not matched to a gene. In nucleotides, the CDR3 is TGTGCCAGCAGCCAAGCAGGCGGGAGGGTTGATACGCAGTATTTT. Translation gives CASSQAGGRVDTQYF.

V is TRBV28 and J is TRBJ2-7; weak D call: TRBD1 (5 bases). This CDR3 spans 12 amino acids. Germline CDR1 reads MDHEN; CDR2 reads SYDVKM. V gave up 6 bases and J gave up 3 bases, with 9 bases separating them. This chain's CDR3 is CASSGRVYEQYF. CDR3 sequence (DNA): TGTGCCAGCAGCGGCAGGGTCTACGAGCAGTACTTC.

This chain joins TRBV19 and TRBJ2-2, with 9 bases identical to TRBD2. The CDR3 is 14 amino acids. Trimming removed 5 bases from V and 8 bases from J; junction bases left unmatched: 6. CDR1 and CDR2 from the germline V gene are LNHDA and SQIVND (reference sequence). The CDR3 bases are TGTGCCAGTAGTCGGTTAGCGGGAGTTGGGGAGCTGTTTTTT. Amino acid sequence: CASSRLAGVGELFF. The variable domain in full, completed from reference TRBV19 and TRBJ2-2, reads DGGITQSPKYLFRKEGQNVTLSCEQNLNHDAMYWYRQDPGQGLRLIYYSQIVNDFQKGDIAEGYSVSREKKESFPLTVTSAQKNPTAFYLCASSRLAGVGELFFGEGSRLTVL.

Details on this clone: The same CDR3 can be traced to other DNA sequences in this sample. The chain couples TRBV5-1 to TRBJ1-1; D unresolved. V shed 2 bases and J shed 3 bases, with 8 bases lying between them. The CDR3 is 13 residues long. CDR1 is SGHRS, CDR2 YFSETQ, per germline. The CDR3 nucleotides read TGCGCCAGCAGCTTTTCGGGAGACACTGAAGCTTTCTTT. This sequence encodes CASSFSGDTEAFF.

The V call is TRBV11-2, the J call TRBJ2-2, with 8 bases identical to TRBD2. V gave up 2 bases and J gave up 5 bases; unmatched junction bases: 7. The CDR3 loop spans 16 amino acids. Per the germline V gene, CDR1 is SGHAT and CDR2 is FQNNGV. CDR3 DNA sequence: TGTGCCAGCAGCTTAACTTCTAGCGGGCGGACCGGGGAGCTGTTTTTT. It is translated as CASSLTSSGRTGELFF.

The CDR3 is CASRMTGLNHNEQFF. Written as DNA, the CDR3 is TGTGCCAGTAGGATGACAGGACTTAACCACAATGAGCAGTTCTTC. The chain is built from TRBV19 and TRBJ2-1, with a weak D call TRBD1 (6 bases). The CDR3 runs 15 residues. Trimming pared 6 bases from V and 5 bases from J, leaving 17 bases between. The germline CDR1 and CDR2 sequences are LNHDA and SQIVND (reference sequence).

The chain links TRBV2 to TRBJ1-1; 8 bases line up with TRBD1. CDR3 length: 16 residues. V was clipped by 4 bases and J by 3 bases; unmatched bases: 10. Germline CDR1 reads SNHLY; CDR2 reads FYNNEI. The CDR3 reads CASSVGQGAFDTEAFF. The DNA of the CDR3 is TGTGCCAGCAGTGTTGGGCAGGGGGCTTTTGACACTGAAGCTTTCTTT.

This clone was seen once. The chain is built from TRBV7-9 and TRBJ1-2, with 7 bases lining up with TRBD1. This CDR3 region has 14 residues. The V segment lost 0 bases and the J segment 11 bases; nucleotides outside the gene matches: 9. CDR1 SEHNR and CDR2 FQNEAQ come from the germline V gene (reference sequence). CDR3 coding DNA: TGTGCCAGCAGCTTAGCCGACAGGGCTATGGCGTACACCTTC. Residues: CASSLADRAMAYTF. The full variable domain, completed using reference TRBV7-9 and TRBJ1-2, is DTGVSQNPRHKITKRGQNVTFRCDPISEHNRLYWYRQTLGQGPEFLTYFQNEAQLEKSRLLSDRFSAERPKGSFSTLEIQRTEQGDSAMYLCASSLADRAMAYTFGSGTRLTVV.

This chain connects TRBV5-1 to TRBJ2-7, with 13 bases lining up with TRBD2. The CDR3 is 17 residues long. From germline, CDR1 is SGHRS and CDR2 YFSETQ. V was clipped by 2 bases and J by 2 bases; unmatched bases: 7. The CDR3 sequence is CASSFTPGTSGTYEQYF. The DNA for the CDR3 is TGCGCCAGCAGCTTTACTCCAGGGACTAGCGGGACCTACGAGCAGTACTTC.

The rearrangement joins TRBV11-2 to TRBJ2-7; possible D gene TRBD1, 6 bases. Germline V lookup: CDR1 SGHAT, CDR2 FQNNGV. V dropped 1 base and J dropped 3 bases, with 10 bases sitting between them. This CDR3 has 14 amino acids. The chain's CDR3 is CASSLAGRGYEQYF. CDR3 nucleotides: TGTGCCAGCAGCTTAGCTGGCAGGGGCTACGAGCAGTACTTC.

The J gene is TRBJ1-4, the V gene TRBV30; 7 bases are a match to TRBD1. After removal of 3 bases from V and 6 bases from J, the junction contained 4 bases not matched to a gene. The CDR3 is 13 residues long. The germline V gene has CDR1 GTSNPN and CDR2 SVGIG (reference sequence). This chain's CDR3 is CAWSEGAYEKLFF. DNA for the CDR3: TGTGCCTGGAGCGAGGGGGCGTATGAAAAACTGTTTTTT.